This T cell receptor beta chain was sequenced for a study of OX40 agonist ivuxolimab in advanced cancers. V gave up 8 bases and J gave up 5 bases; unmatched junction bases: 15. The CDR3 has 15 amino acids. Germline loops: CDR1 MDHEN, CDR2 SYDVKM. Only in-frame clones appear in the TCRdb table, and some are missing; sequencing was by immunoSEQ multiplex PCR. Altogether approximately 100,000 clones are present, 90% being singletons, with the ten largest covering more than 0.25%. This TCR was recovered from an adult with an advanced solid tumor such as melanoma, head and neck, liver or kidney cancer. The gene calls are TRBV28 and TRBJ2-7, with TRBD2 matching 7 bases. The sample consisted of CD4+ or CD8+ T cells sorted from blood, taken in a trial of the OX40 agonist ivuxolimab. CDR3 residues: CASVEGLVSGNEQYF. The CDR3, as DNA: TGTGCCAGCGTGGAAGGACTAGTTAGTGGTAACGAGCAGTACTTC.